These T cell receptor beta chains were read from a single sample in a study of HIV-infected patients and healthy controls. Using its own MiXCR run on the 5' RACE reads, TCRdb lists one record per CDR3 protein. The repertoire holds around 11,000 distinct CDR3 sequences, with 8.5% to 12% as singletons. The material was blood, obtained before antiretroviral therapy. The receptors stem from an adult with HIV infection. CDR3s include the opening cysteine and the closing phenylalanine or tryptophan. The D gene is left open where the match is weak. Some rows have no size entry. The others give once, few or many, or a class for an expanded clone.

V,D,size,J,DNA,CDR3
TRBV9,NA,medium-sized,TRBJ2-5,TGTGCCAGCAGCCACCCTGAGGATGAAGAGACCCAGTACTTC,CASSHPEDEETQYF
TRBV7-8,TRBD2,medium-sized,TRBJ2-7,TGTGCCAGCAGCTTAGATAGCGGGACTCGCTACTACGAGCAGTACTTC,CASSLDSGTRYYEQYF
TRBV20-1,NA,few,TRBJ1-6,TGCAGTGCTAGAGATAGGGACTTTTCACCCCTCCACTTT,CSARDRDFSPLHF
TRBV14,NA,medium-sized,TRBJ2-7,TGTGCCAGCAGCGAGATGGGTCCTCTCTCCGAGCAGTACTTC,CASSEMGPLSEQYF
TRBV7-7,NA,NA,TRBJ2-1,TGTGCCAGCAGCCCTACCAATCGGGGCCCCTACAATGAGCAGTTCTTC,CASSPTNRGPYNEQFF
TRBV7-2,NA,many,TRBJ2-3,TGTGCCAGCAGCTTCATTGGGGCGGGGGCCCGCACAGATACGCAGTATTTT,CASSFIGAGARTDTQYF
TRBV4-2,TRBD1,many,TRBJ1-4,TGTGCCAGCAGCCAGGGACAGGAGATGGATAGGCTTAATGAAAAACTGTTTTTT,CASSQGQEMDRLNEKLFF
TRBV19,TRBD1,many,TRBJ2-2,TGTGCCAGTAGGCGTGGGACAGGGGCGTTCAACGGGGAGCTGTTTTTT,CASRRGTGAFNGELFF
TRBV6-5,NA,few,TRBJ1-2,TGTGCCAGCAGTCCCCGGGCCCCTTCTCTTGGGAAGGGCTACACCTTC,CASSPRAPSLGKGYTF
TRBV5-4,NA,many,TRBJ2-1,TGTGCCAGCAGCTTGGAAGGGAGAAGGGATGAGCAGTTCTTC,CASSLEGRRDEQFF
TRBV28,TRBD2,few,TRBJ2-7,TGTGCCAGCAGTTTATGGAGGACTAGCGGGAGGACCGGGTACGAGCAGTACTTC,CASSLWRTSGRTGYEQYF
TRBV6-1,NA,many,TRBJ1-2,TGTGCCAGCAGTGAAGGAGAGGTGGATGGCTACACCTTC,CASSEGEVDGYTF
TRBV28,NA,many,TRBJ1-2,TGTGCCAGCAGTTTCGACCCCGGGGGCTACACCTTC,CASSFDPGGYTF
TRBV12-3/TRBV12-4,NA,many,TRBJ1-4,TGTGCCAGCAGAGATTCAACCCAACTCGGCGAAAAACTGTTTTTT,CASRDSTQLGEKLFF
TRBV7-2,TRBD1,NA,TRBJ1-4,TGTGCCAGCAGCTTAAGACAGGGGAGTGAAAAACTGTTTTTT,CASSLRQGSEKLFF
TRBV5-1,TRBD1,many,TRBJ2-3,TGCGCCAGCAGCCCTGGACAGGGGCCCTACACAGATACGCAGTATTTT,CASSPGQGPYTDTQYF
TRBV10-3,NA,many,TRBJ2-2,TGTGCCGGGGGCCCCACCGGGGAGCTGTTTTTT,CAGGPTGELFF
TRBV12-3/TRBV12-4,TRBD1,many,TRBJ1-2,TGTGCCAGCAGGGCGACAGGGACCAACTATGGCTACACCTTC,CASRATGTNYGYTF
TRBV20-1,NA,many,TRBJ2-6,TGCAGTGCTAGAGTCCAGGGTTCAGGCTCTGGGGCCAACGTCCTGACTTTC,CSARVQGSGSGANVLTF
TRBV5-4,NA,NA,TRBJ2-1,TGTGCCAGCGAAGGCGGAGGGGACCATGAGCAGTTCTTC,CASEGGGDHEQFF
TRBV5-5,NA,many,TRBJ1-4,TGTGCCAGCAGCTTGGCCGGAGTACAAGGTGATGAAAAACTGTTTTTT,CASSLAGVQGDEKLFF
TRBV25-1,TRBD2,many,TRBJ2-1,TGTGCCAGCAGTGAATACGGGACTAGCGGGTACAATGAGCAGTTCTTC,CASSEYGTSGYNEQFF
TRBV3-1,TRBD1,few,TRBJ2-7,TGTGCCAGCAGCCAAGAGGCGGGGACAGGGGGTGACGAGCAGTACTTC,CASSQEAGTGGDEQYF
TRBV7-9,NA,medium-sized,TRBJ1-5,TGTGCCAGCAGCTTAACGGCAGGGGTATTAAATCAGCCCCAGCATTTT,CASSLTAGVLNQPQHF
TRBV10-3,NA,few,TRBJ2-7,TGTGCCACCCACGGGGTCAGGGACGGACCCTACGAGCAGTACTTC,CATHGVRDGPYEQYF
TRBV29-1,TRBD1,once,TRBJ1-4,TGCAGCGTTCGGACAGGCGGTAATGAAAAACTGTTTTTT,CSVRTGGNEKLFF
TRBV6-1,TRBD1,many,TRBJ2-3,TGTGCCAGCAGTGAAAAAGGGACAGCTAGCACAGATACGCAGTATTTT,CASSEKGTASTDTQYF
TRBV7-9,TRBD1,NA,TRBJ1-2,TGTGCCAGCAGCGGGACAGGCAGCAGCGAAACTAACTATGGCTACACCTTC,CASSGTGSSETNYGYTF
TRBV18,NA,medium-sized,TRBJ2-3,TGTGCCAGCTCACCGAACCCTAGCACAGATACGCAGTATTTT,CASSPNPSTDTQYF
TRBV12-3/TRBV12-4,NA,NA,TRBJ2-1,TGTGCCAGCAGCCGACGTAATGAGCAGTTCTTC,CASSRRNEQFF
TRBV20-1,NA,NA,TRBJ2-3,TGCAGTGCTAGAAGTATCACAGATACGCAGTATTTT,CSARSITDTQYF
TRBV7-9,NA,many,TRBJ1-1,TGTGCCAGCAGCTTATCGAACACTGAAGCTTTCTTT,CASSLSNTEAFF
TRBV28,NA,many,TRBJ1-5,TGTGCCAGCAGTTCCCCCAGGGAGAGGGGTCAGCCCCAGCATTTT,CASSSPRERGQPQHF
TRBV6-2/TRBV6-3,TRBD2,many,TRBJ2-1,TGTGCCAGCAGTTACAATAACGTAGCGGGCCCTCACAATGAGCAGTTCTTC,CASSYNNVAGPHNEQFF
TRBV5-4,NA,many,TRBJ2-5,TGTGCCAGCAGCTTCAGACTAGGGGGGGAAGAGACCCAGTACTTC,CASSFRLGGEETQYF
TRBV29-1,TRBD1,many,TRBJ2-1,TGCAGCGTTGAATCGTTCCCCGACCCGGGACAGGTGCTCTTC,CSVESFPDPGQVLF
TRBV20-1,NA,many,TRBJ1-2,TGCAGTGGTCAGCGGGGATCAGATGGCTACACCTTC,CSGQRGSDGYTF
TRBV20-1,NA,many,TRBJ2-2,TGCAGTGCTAGAGATAGGCGGGCGGGCACCGGGGAGCTGTTTTTT,CSARDRRAGTGELFF
TRBV7-2,TRBD2,many,TRBJ2-5,TGTGCCAGCAGCCCAGGACTAGTGGCAGAGACCCAGTACTTC,CASSPGLVAETQYF
TRBV7-2,NA,many,TRBJ2-1,TGTGCCAGCAGCTTGAGGAATGAGCAGTTCTTC,CASSLRNEQFF
TRBV7-8,TRBD1,NA,TRBJ2-6,TGTGCCAGCAGCGTAACAGGGGCTGGGGCCAACGTCCTGACTTTC,CASSVTGAGANVLTF
TRBV29-1,NA,many,TRBJ2-5,TGCAGCGTTGAAGATCCAAACCTGCGATCCTCAGAGACCCAGTACTTC,CSVEDPNLRSSETQYF
TRBV19,NA,few,TRBJ1-1,TGTGCCAGTAAGGGGGGAAGGTTGACTGAAGCTTTCTTT,CASKGGRLTEAFF
TRBV3-1,NA,many,TRBJ2-1,TGTGCCAGCAGCCAAGACGGATCCTCCTACAATGAGCAGTTCTTC,CASSQDGSSYNEQFF
TRBV9,NA,NA,TRBJ2-5,TGTGCCAGCAGCGCGTCGGGGGTACAAGAGACCCAGTACTTC,CASSASGVQETQYF
TRBV6-5,NA,many,TRBJ2-3,TGTGCCAGCAGCAAAATCGGACAGACCGCAGATACGCAGTATTTT,CASSKIGQTADTQYF
TRBV12-3/TRBV12-4,TRBD1,medium-sized,TRBJ1-5,TGTGCCAGCGAGGGGACAGGGAGCAATCAGCCCCAGCATTTT,CASEGTGSNQPQHF
TRBV4-2,TRBD2,many,TRBJ2-2,TGTGCCAGCAGCTATCGAGCGGGAGCTGGGACCGGGGAGCTGTTTTTT,CASSYRAGAGTGELFF
TRBV5-4,NA,NA,TRBJ2-4,TGTGCCAGCAGCTTGGTTGCTCAGGGCAAAAACATTCAGTACTTC,CASSLVAQGKNIQYF
TRBV28,NA,many,TRBJ2-7,TGTGCCAGCAGTCCTATTACCCCCGGGGTCGAGCAGTACTTC,CASSPITPGVEQYF
TRBV9,NA,many,TRBJ2-1,TGTGCCAGCAGCGTAGTTCCAGAAGGGGATGAGCAGTTCTTC,CASSVVPEGDEQFF